Listed below are T cell receptor beta chains from one sample, sequenced in a study of monozygotic twins with inflammatory bowel disease. One entry per CDR3 protein, without DNA, is what TCRdb gives after re-calling the 5' RACE reads. The data show approximately 400,000 distinct CDR3 sequences, and the top ten clones hold 2% to 2.5%. Source material: blood. Receptors were obtained from a human donor with ulcerative colitis or Crohn's disease, or a healthy co-twin of an affected twin (not recorded which). Each CDR3 is given with its conserved first and last residue.

v_gene	j_gene	CDR3aa
TRBV3-1	TRBJ2-3	CASSRGTATDTQYF
TRBV2	TRBJ1-5	CASSQVQGNQPQHF
TRBV6-5	TRBJ2-5	CASSYSGGPPETQYF
TRBV7-2	TRBJ1-3	CASSPRQGRAGNTIYF
TRBV4-1	TRBJ2-7	CASSQDLKGRAYEQYF
TRBV20-1	TRBJ1-2	CSAGELSRSGYGYTF
TRBV5-1	TRBJ2-2	CASSRVRTGGSGELFF
TRBV29-1	TRBJ1-1	CSVDRLNTEAFF
TRBV20-1	TRBJ2-1	CSARALGLPNEQFF
TRBV20-1	TRBJ2-1	CSAPSSVIEQFF
TRBV11-2	TRBJ1-1	CASSLSLGAGNTEAFF
TRBV5-1	TRBJ1-1	CASSLASPNTEAFF
TRBV28	TRBJ2-7	CASSLRRDRGLTYEQYF
TRBV7-7	TRBJ2-1	CASSGLPGGPNSYNEQFF
TRBV10-3	TRBJ2-1	CAISESSRQFF
TRBV29-1	TRBJ2-5	CSVEDGSGSGLETQYF
TRBV11-2	TRBJ2-1	CASSSGHSTMFF
TRBV25-1	TRBJ2-3	CASSLNPGDTQYF
TRBV20-1	TRBJ2-5	CSATQPNLNQETQYF
TRBV4-1	TRBJ1-5	CASSQDRFNSNQPQHF
TRBV24-1	TRBJ1-2	CATSEGRYGYTF
TRBV7-9	TRBJ2-1	CASSLALPGRWFF
TRBV5-4	TRBJ1-4	CASSTSTGTSEKLFF
TRBV7-9	TRBJ2-7	CASSDSGRGPYEQYF